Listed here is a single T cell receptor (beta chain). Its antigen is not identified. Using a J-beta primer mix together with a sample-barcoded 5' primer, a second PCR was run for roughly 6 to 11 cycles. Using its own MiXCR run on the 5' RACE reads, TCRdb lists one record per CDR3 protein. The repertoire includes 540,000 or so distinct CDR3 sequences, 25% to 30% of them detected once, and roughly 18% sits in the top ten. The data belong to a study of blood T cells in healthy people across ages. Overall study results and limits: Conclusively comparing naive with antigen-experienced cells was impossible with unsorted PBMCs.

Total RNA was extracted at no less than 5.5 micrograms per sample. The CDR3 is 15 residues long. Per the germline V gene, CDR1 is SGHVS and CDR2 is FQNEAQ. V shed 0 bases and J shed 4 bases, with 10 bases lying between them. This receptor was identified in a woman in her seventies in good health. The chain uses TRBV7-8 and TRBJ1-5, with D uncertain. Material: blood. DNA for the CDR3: TGTGCCAGCAGCTTAGCTATGAAAGGGAATCAGCCCCAGCATTTT. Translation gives CASSLAMKGNQPQHF.